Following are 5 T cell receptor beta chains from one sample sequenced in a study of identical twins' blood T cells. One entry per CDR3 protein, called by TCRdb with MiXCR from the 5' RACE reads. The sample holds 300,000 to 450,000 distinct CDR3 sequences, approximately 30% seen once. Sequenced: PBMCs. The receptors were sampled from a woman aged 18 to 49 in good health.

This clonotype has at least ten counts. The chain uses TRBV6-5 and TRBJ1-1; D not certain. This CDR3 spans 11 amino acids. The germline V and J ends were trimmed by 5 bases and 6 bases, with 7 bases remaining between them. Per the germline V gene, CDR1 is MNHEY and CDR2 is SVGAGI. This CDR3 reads CASSHGAEAFF. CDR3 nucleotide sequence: TGTGCCAGCAGTCACGGGGCTGAAGCTTTCTTT.

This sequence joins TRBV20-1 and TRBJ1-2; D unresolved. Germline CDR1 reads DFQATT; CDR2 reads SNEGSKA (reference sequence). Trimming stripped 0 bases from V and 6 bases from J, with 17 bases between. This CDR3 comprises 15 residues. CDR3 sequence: CSARDDGPAQHGYTF. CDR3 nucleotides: TGCAGTGCTAGAGATGACGGGCCCGCTCAGCATGGCTACACCTTC.

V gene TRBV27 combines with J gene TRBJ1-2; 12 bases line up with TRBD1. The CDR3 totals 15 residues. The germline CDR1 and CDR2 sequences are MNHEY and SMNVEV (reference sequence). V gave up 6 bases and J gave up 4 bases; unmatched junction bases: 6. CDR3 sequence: CASSLGTGGAYGYTF. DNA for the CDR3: TGTGCCAGCAGCCTCGGGACAGGGGGCGCCTATGGCTACACCTTC.

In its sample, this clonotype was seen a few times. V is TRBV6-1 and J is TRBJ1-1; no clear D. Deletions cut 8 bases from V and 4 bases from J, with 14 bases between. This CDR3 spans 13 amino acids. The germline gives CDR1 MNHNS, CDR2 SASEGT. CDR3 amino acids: CASRSPYGTEAFF. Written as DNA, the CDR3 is TGTGCCAGCCGATCACCGTACGGCACTGAAGCTTTCTTT.

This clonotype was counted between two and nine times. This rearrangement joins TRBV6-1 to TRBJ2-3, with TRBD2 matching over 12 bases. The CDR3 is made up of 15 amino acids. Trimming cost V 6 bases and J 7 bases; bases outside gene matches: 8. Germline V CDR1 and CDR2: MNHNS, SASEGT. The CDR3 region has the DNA TGTGCCAGCAGGCTTGTCACTAGCGGGAGGAATACGCAGTATTTT. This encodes CASRLVTSGRNTQYF.